This T cell receptor beta chain came from a study of blood T cell repertoires in COVID-19. As for the study in general: Sites across the United States, Italy and Spain contributed samples from acute and convalescent COVID-19. The cDNA or gDNA used as material had been derived from T cells, B-cell-depleted T cells, or PBMCs.

The CDR3 extends over 12 amino acids. V was cut by 4 bases and J by 4 bases, with 6 bases left in between. The germline V gene has CDR1 KGHDR and CDR2 SFDVKD. Per the authors' pipeline: Cell counts per sample came from amplifying reference gene primers. Data came from immunoSEQ multiplex PCR; TCRdb stores just in-frame clones and leaves some out. Clonal size and the V and J genes are those of that table, whereas D and trimming came from the DNA. The data show approximately 150,000 clones, roughly 90% seen once. This TCR was sampled from a man aged 55-75 years with active or convalescent COVID-19. V and J are TRBV24-1 and TRBJ1-2; D unclear. Sequencing input: peripheral blood. CDR3 protein: CATSDDTYGYTF. As DNA, the CDR3 is TGTGCCACCAGTGACGACACCTATGGCTACACCTTC.